Below are 13 T cell receptor beta chains sequenced from a single sample in a study of response to subunit inactivated influenza vaccine. TCRdb redid the calling of the RT-PCR reads with MiXCR, one entry per CDR3 protein. The sample yields just under 550,000 distinct CDR3 sequences, around 21% seen once. This sample was also put to use in a study of T cells expressing NK-cell markers. Per that study: Libraries used 5'RACE template switching adding universal primer site and UMIs.

Sequenced material: CD4+ T cells sorted from PBMCs, taken 11 to 12 days after vaccination. These receptor sequences come from a man aged 45-65 years who received an inactivated influenza vaccine.

This clonotype was detected ten times or more. The V gene is TRBV29-1, the J gene TRBJ2-1; 8 nucleotides agree with TRBD2. CDR3 length: 12 amino acids. CDR1 and CDR2 from the germline V gene are SQVTM and ANQGSEA. J gave up 5 bases and V 4 bases, and 1 base lay outside the gene matches. CDR3 sequence reads: CSVGREDNEQFF. The CDR3 bases are TGCAGCGTTGGGCGGGAGGACAATGAGCAGTTCTTC.

The CDR3, as DNA: TGTGCCAGCTATCAGTCTAACACGTATCAGCCCCAGCATTTT. As protein: CASYQSNTYQPQHF. The V gene is TRBV28, the J gene TRBJ1-5, with unresolved D. The CDR3 is 14 amino acids. Trimming stripped 8 bases from V and 5 bases from J, with 16 bases between. Per germline, CDR1 MDHEN and CDR2 SYDVKM.

In this sample, this clonotype turned up a few times. The chain recombines TRBV19 with TRBJ2-7, with D possibly matching TRBD2 (5 bases). The CDR3 has 11 amino acids. Germline CDR1 LNHDA, CDR2 SQIVND (reference sequence). Trimming removed 8 bases at V and 3 bases at J, with 8 bases between. For the CDR3, the DNA is TGTGCCAGTCGCGGACTCTACGAGCAGTACTTC. Translating it yields CASRGLYEQYF.

This rearrangement joins TRBV6-5 to TRBJ2-1, with TRBD2 matching over 9 bases. Losses at the gene ends were 2 bases for V and 3 bases for J; bases not matched to a gene: 2. CDR1 is MNHEY and CDR2 is SVGAGI in the germline V gene. The CDR3 is made up of 15 amino acids. CDR3 in DNA: TGTGCCAGCAGTTACGGCGGGAGGGTCTACAATGAGCAGTTCTTC. This sequence encodes CASSYGGRVYNEQFF.

This clonotype was seen only once. The J gene is TRBJ2-5, the V gene TRBV12-5; 7 nucleotides line up with TRBD1. After removal of 6 bases from V and 3 bases from J, the junction contained 4 bases not matched to a gene. The CDR3 runs to 13 residues. Germline V gene data show CDR1 as LGHNT and CDR2 as FRNRAP. The CDR3 DNA sequence: TGTGCTAGTGGCTCAGGGGGAAAAGAGACCCAGTACTTC. This encodes CASGSGGKETQYF.

The sample holds a few counts of this clonotype. Mismatch with germline at one junction end may stem from a read error. The chain joins TRBV20-1 to TRBJ2-1; either TRBD1 or TRBD2 may supply D (5 bases each). Germline lookup yields CDR1 DFQATT and CDR2 SNEGSKA (reference sequence). The CDR3 extends over 16 amino acids. Here the CDR3 reads CSARAPLAYRDGFFNF. CDR3 sequence (DNA): TGCAGTGCTAGAGCACCCCTCGCCTATCGGGACGGATTTTTCAACTTC.

This clonotype occurred a few times. The chain uses TRBV6-5 and TRBJ1-5; D is unclear. The CDR3 contains 15 residues. The germline V gene has CDR1 MNHEY and CDR2 SVGAGI. V lost 0 bases, J lost 7 bases, and 13 bases lay in between. This CDR3 is CASSYSLEWVQPQHF. CDR3 bases: TGTGCCAGCAGTTACTCCCTCGAGTGGGTGCAGCCCCAGCATTTT.

This sequence joins TRBV7-6 and TRBJ2-3; D is ambiguous. The CDR3 extends over 14 amino acids. Trimming shortened V by 2 bases and J by 2 bases, and 8 bases separated the two germline ends. The germline CDR1 and CDR2 sequences are SGHVS and FNYEAQ. The CDR3 is CASSLFLPTDTQYF. The CDR3 region has the DNA TGTGCCAGCAGCTTATTTCTCCCCACAGATACGCAGTATTTT.

The gene calls are TRBV29-1 and TRBJ2-7; 8 positions agree with TRBD1. CDR1 SQVTM and CDR2 ANQGSEA come from the germline V gene. The V and J ends lost 6 bases and 6 bases, in that order; junction bases with no gene match: 10. This CDR3 contains 13 residues. The CDR3 nucleotides are TGCAGCGTCACGGACAGGGACCCCTTCGAGCAGTACTTC. It specifies CSVTDRDPFEQYF.

The rearrangement joins TRBV12-3 or TRBV12-4 to TRBJ1-5; D is uncertain. V was pared by 2 bases and J by 5 bases, with 13 bases between. The CDR3 has 15 residues. DNA for the CDR3: TGTGCCAGCAGTTTACTTCCTTTTGGGGATCAGCCCCAGCATTTT. Amino acid sequence: CASSLLPFGDQPQHF.

The J gene is TRBJ2-5, the V gene TRBV10-3, with D perhaps TRBD1 or TRBD2 (5 bases each). The CDR3 length is 15 residues. Germline CDR1 ENHRY, CDR2 SYGVKD. V lost 4 bases to trimming and J lost 1 base, with 13 bases between them. The CDR3: CAISGGPRSQETQYF. CDR3 nucleotides: TGTGCCATCAGTGGGGGACCGAGATCCCAAGAGACCCAGTACTTC.

This clonotype has only a few counts. V gene TRBV5-6 combines with J gene TRBJ2-7; TRBD1 agrees at 7 bases. Germline loops: CDR1 SGHDT, CDR2 YYEEEE. The CDR3 is 16 amino acids. J was trimmed by 6 bases and V by 1 base; bases with no gene match: 13. The CDR3 sequence is CASSLQPGRGRLEQYF. CDR3 in DNA: TGTGCCAGCAGCTTGCAGCCGGGTAGGGGGCGCCTCGAGCAGTACTTC. The whole variable domain, remainder taken from reference TRBV5-6 and TRBJ2-7, is DAGVTQSPTHLIKTRGQQVTLRCSPKSGHDTVSWYQQALGQGPQFIFQYYEEEERQRGNFPDRFSGHQFPNYSSELNVNALLLGDSALYLCASSLQPGRGRLEQYFGPGTRLTVT.

The chain links TRBV6-1 to TRBJ2-1; D is unclear. The V gene lost 6 bases and the J gene lost 7 bases, with 13 bases spanning the gap. This CDR3 region has 13 residues. Germline V gene lookup returns CDR1 MNHNS and CDR2 SASEGT. The CDR3 protein is CASSPADRNEQFF. CDR3 nucleotide sequence: TGTGCCAGCAGCCCAGCAGACCGGAATGAGCAGTTCTTC.